The rows below give T cell receptor beta chains drawn from one sample of a study of siplizumab effects on memory and regulatory T cells. Repertoires were generated with immunoSEQ multiplex PCR, while TCRdb's copy carries only in-frame clones and drops some. This sample yields 85,000 to 130,000 clones, of which more than 85% are seen a single time; roughly 2.5% belongs to the top ten. Sequenced sample: CD4+ T cells sorted from blood. These receptors were taken from a human donor in good health. Some clones in this sample may be carry-over from other donors' samples. CDR3s include the opening cysteine and the closing phenylalanine or tryptophan. The D gene is left open where the match is weak. Size is omitted from some rows. Given values are once, few, many or a class for expanded clones.

clone_size	j_call	v_call	d_call	cdr3_aa	cdr3_nt
once	TRBJ2-7	TRBV5-1	.	CASSPPSYEQYF	TGCGCCAGCAGCCCTCCTTCCTACGAGCAGTACTTC
few	TRBJ1-1	TRBV5-8	.	CASSLPELNTEAFF	TGTGCCAGCAGCTTGCCAGAACTCAACACTGAAGCTTTCTTT
.	TRBJ1-1	TRBV5-4	.	CASSLADPNTEAFF	TGTGCCAGCAGCTTGGCGGACCCGAACACTGAAGCTTTCTTT
.	TRBJ2-1	TRBV6-1	.	CASGAVSSYNEQFF	TGTGCCAGTGGAGCTGTAAGCTCCTACAATGAGCAGTTCTTC
.	TRBJ2-7	TRBV28	TRBD2	CASSFISGRNTYEQYF	TGTGCCAGCAGTTTTATAAGCGGGAGGAATACCTACGAGCAGTACTTC
once	TRBJ2-5	TRBV5-1	TRBD1	CASSVPGGTEETQYF	TGTGCCAGCAGCGTACCAGGGGGCACTGAAGAGACCCAGTACTTC
.	TRBJ2-1	TRBV6-4	.	CASSGRKTQVTSYNEQFF	TGTGCCAGCAGTGGCCGGAAGACCCAGGTTACCTCCTACAATGAGCAGTTCTTC
.	TRBJ1-2	TRBV7-3	.	CASSLNFGSGYTF	TGTGCCAGCAGCCTAAACTTCGGGAGTGGCTACACCTTC
.	TRBJ2-7	TRBV2	.	CASSRSYEQYF	TGTGCCAGCAGCCGAAGTTACGAGCAGTACTTC
.	TRBJ1-5	TRBV9	.	CASSADHFSNQPQHF	TGTGCCAGCAGCGCGGACCACTTTAGCAATCAGCCCCAGCATTTT
once	TRBJ2-4	TRBV19	.	CASSIPTTVKENIQYF	TGTGCCAGTAGTATCCCGACCACAGTTAAGGAAAACATTCAGTACTTC
.	TRBJ2-1	TRBV9	.	CASSVLFSQTHLSLLNEQFF	TGTGCCAGCAGCGTACTGTTTTCCCAAACACACCTATCCCTCTTGAATGAGCAGTTCTTC
.	TRBJ2-1	TRBV9	TRBD2	CASSVAPAGGLDEQFF	TGTGCCAGCAGCGTAGCCCCAGCGGGAGGGCTCGATGAGCAGTTCTTC
.	TRBJ1-3	TRBV10-3	.	CAASPGNTIYF	TGTGCCGCCTCGCCTGGAAACACCATATATTTT
once	TRBJ2-2	TRBV10-3	TRBD1	CAIIDTGTGGTGELFF	TGTGCCATCATTGATACCGGGACAGGGGGCACCGGGGAGCTGTTTTTT
.	TRBJ1-2	TRBV13	.	CASSLQGAYGYTF	TGTGCCAGCAGCCTGCAGGGAGCGTATGGCTACACCTTC
.	TRBJ2-2	TRBV11-2	TRBD2	CASSKAQVRGGAGELFF	TGTGCCAGCAGCAAAGCTCAAGTGCGGGGGGGAGCCGGGGAGCTGTTTTTT
.	TRBJ2-7	TRBV11-1	.	CASSSFRAVRHEQYF	TGTGCCAGCAGCTCATTTCGGGCCGTTAGGCACGAGCAGTACTTC
.	TRBJ2-7	TRBV7-2	.	CASSLAGREIYEQYF	TGTGCCAGCAGCTTAGCGGGCAGGGAAATCTACGAGCAGTACTTC
.	TRBJ1-2	TRBV29-1	.	CSDRAVDGYTF	TGCAGCGACCGCGCGGTAGACGGCTACACCTTC
.	TRBJ2-1	TRBV5-1	TRBD2	CASSLALAGGHEQFF	TGCGCCAGCAGCTTGGCGCTAGCGGGAGGACATGAGCAGTTCTTC
.	TRBJ2-1	TRBV6-5	.	CASSYGTARHGNEQFF	TGTGCCAGCAGTTACGGTACGGCTAGACATGGCAATGAGCAGTTCTTC
.	TRBJ2-5	TRBV18	.	CASSPNEGPETQYF	TGTGCCAGCTCACCAAACGAGGGCCCAGAGACCCAGTACTTC
.	TRBJ2-3	TRBV11-2	TRBD1	CASSSRTGGADTQYF	TGTGCCAGCAGCTCGAGGACAGGGGGCGCAGATACGCAGTATTTT
.	TRBJ2-3	TRBV2	.	CASSEEHSDTQYF	TGTGCCAGCAGTGAAGAGCATTCGGATACGCAGTATTTT
few	TRBJ2-3	TRBV6-1	.	CASSGRLPYSTDTQYF	TGTGCCAGCAGTGGGAGACTCCCCTATAGCACAGATACGCAGTATTTT
.	TRBJ2-7	TRBV5-4	.	CASSWDGSYEQYF	TGTGCCAGCAGCTGGGACGGTTCCTACGAGCAGTACTTC
.	TRBJ2-5	TRBV5-1	TRBD1	CASSLGGTGEQETQYF	TGCGCCAGCAGCTTGGGCGGGACAGGGGAGCAAGAGACCCAGTACTTC
.	TRBJ2-1	TRBV5-4	TRBD1	CASSGTDRANEQFF	TGTGCCAGCAGCGGGACCGACAGGGCAAATGAGCAGTTCTTC
few	TRBJ2-3	TRBV19	TRBD2	CASSLAGGLWDTQYF	TGTGCCAGTAGCCTAGCGGGAGGACTCTGGGATACGCAGTATTTT
.	TRBJ2-7	TRBV30	TRBD2	CALAAGGPEQYF	TGTGCCTTAGCAGCGGGAGGGCCAGAGCAGTACTTC
once	TRBJ2-3	TRBV6-1	.	CASSVRVASTDTQYF	TGTGCCAGCAGTGTAAGGGTAGCAAGCACAGATACGCAGTATTTT
.	TRBJ1-1	TRBV5-6	TRBD1	CASSWKGASWMNTEAFF	TGTGCCAGCAGCTGGAAGGGGGCGAGCTGGATGAACACTGAAGCTTTCTTT
.	TRBJ1-5	TRBV28	.	CASSALGGNQPQHF	TGTGCCAGCAGCGCCCTGGGCGGCAATCAGCCCCAGCATTTT
once	TRBJ2-3	TRBV10-3	.	CAISGGASSTDTQYF	TGTGCCATCAGTGGGGGGGCCTCTAGCACAGATACGCAGTATTTT
.	TRBJ1-4	TRBV19	.	CASSTHRKGANEKLFF	TGTGCCAGTAGTACTCATCGTAAAGGGGCTAATGAAAAACTGTTTTTT
.	TRBJ2-1	TRBV14	TRBD2	CASSQDRLASGRVYNEQFF	TGTGCCAGCAGCCAAGATCGATTGGCTAGCGGGAGGGTCTACAATGAGCAGTTCTTC
once	TRBJ2-7	TRBV18	.	CASSPVQSEQYF	TGTGCCAGCTCACCGGTGCAGAGCGAGCAGTACTTC
.	TRBJ2-1	TRBV28	TRBD2	CASSTLGREGYNEQFF	TGTGCCAGCAGTACATTGGGGAGGGAGGGTTACAATGAGCAGTTCTTC
once	TRBJ2-7	TRBV5-1	.	CASSLATGTRSYEQYF	TGCGCCAGCAGCTTGGCCACAGGGACTCGCTCCTACGAGCAGTACTTC
once	TRBJ2-1	TRBV27	.	CASSLYGTEQFF	TGTGCCAGCAGTTTATATGGGACTGAGCAGTTCTTC
.	TRBJ1-1	TRBV19	.	CARPGPVRVNTEAFF	TGTGCCAGGCCCGGCCCAGTCAGGGTGAACACTGAAGCTTTCTTT
.	TRBJ2-3	TRBV6-1	.	CASSGSGRYTDTQYF	TGTGCCAGCAGTGGAAGCGGAAGATACACAGATACGCAGTATTTT
.	TRBJ2-3	TRBV10-1	.	CASSDPPNHTQYF	TGCGCCAGCAGTGATCCCCCGAACCATACGCAGTATTTT
.	TRBJ2-1	TRBV6-1	.	CASILTPSSYNEQFF	TGTGCCAGCATATTGACACCAAGCTCCTACAATGAGCAGTTCTTC
.	TRBJ2-3	TRBV7-9	TRBD2	CASSAKGGPGTDTQYF	TGTGCCAGCAGCGCCAAGGGAGGGCCTGGCACAGATACGCAGTATTTT
.	TRBJ2-5	TRBV18	.	CASSPQETQYF	TGTGCCAGCTCACCCCAAGAGACCCAGTACTTC
.	TRBJ1-2	TRBV28	.	CASSSAGPYGYTF	TGTGCCAGCAGTTCGGCGGGGCCTTATGGCTACACCTTC
.	TRBJ2-2	TRBV19	.	CASMTRRGELFF	TGTGCCAGTATGACCCGGCGCGGGGAGCTGTTTTTT
.	TRBJ2-4	TRBV13	TRBD2	CASSLGVAGGLAKNIQYF	TGTGCCAGCAGCTTAGGGGTAGCGGGAGGGCTAGCCAAAAACATTCAGTACTTC
.	TRBJ1-1	TRBV6-1	.	CASSERVNTEAFF	TGTGCCAGCAGTGAACGAGTGAACACTGAAGCTTTCTTT
.	TRBJ2-1	TRBV27	TRBD2	CASSPVSGSLNEQFF	TGTGCCAGCAGTCCAGTTAGCGGGAGTTTGAATGAGCAGTTCTTC
.	TRBJ2-3	TRBV19	TRBD1	CASTGRGRSDTQYF	TGTGCCAGTACCGGAAGGGGGCGTTCAGATACGCAGTATTTT
.	TRBJ2-7	TRBV9	TRBD1	CASSEEDRNTYEQYF	TGTGCCAGCAGCGAGGAGGACAGGAATACCTACGAGCAGTACTTC
.	TRBJ2-1	TRBV5-1	.	CASSLVLGSYNEQFF	TGCGCCAGCAGCTTGGTTCTGGGAAGCTACAATGAGCAGTTCTTC